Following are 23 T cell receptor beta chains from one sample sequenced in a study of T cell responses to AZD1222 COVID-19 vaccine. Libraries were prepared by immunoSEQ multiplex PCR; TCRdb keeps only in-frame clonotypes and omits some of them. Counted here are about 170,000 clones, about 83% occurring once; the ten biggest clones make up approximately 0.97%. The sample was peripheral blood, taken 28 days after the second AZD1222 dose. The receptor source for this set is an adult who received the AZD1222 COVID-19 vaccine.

The CDR3 nucleotides are TGTGCCAGCAGCTTGGGGCAGCAGGGTGAAAAACTGTTTTTT. Its translation: CASSLGQQGEKLFF. V usage is TRBV5-5 and J usage is TRBJ1-4; D perhaps matches TRBD1 (5 bases). From germline, CDR1 is SGHKS and CDR2 YYEKEE (reference sequence). Trimming took 0 bases from V and 7 from J, leaving 10 bases between them. The length of the CDR3 is 14 residues.

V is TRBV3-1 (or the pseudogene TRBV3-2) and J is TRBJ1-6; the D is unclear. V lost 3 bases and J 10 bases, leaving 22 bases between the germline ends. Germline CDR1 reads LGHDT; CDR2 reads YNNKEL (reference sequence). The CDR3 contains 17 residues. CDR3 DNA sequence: TGTGCCAGCAGCCAGGGGTATGTGGCTGCCTTGGGATCACCCCTCCACTTT. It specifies CASSQGYVAALGSPLHF.

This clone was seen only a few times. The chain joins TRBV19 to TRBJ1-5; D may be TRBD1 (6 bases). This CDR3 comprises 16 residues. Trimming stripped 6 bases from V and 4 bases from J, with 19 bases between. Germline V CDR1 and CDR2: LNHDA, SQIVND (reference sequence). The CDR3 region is CASRATRGRGNQPQHF. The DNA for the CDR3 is TGTGCCAGTAGGGCCACCAGAGGCAGGGGAAATCAGCCCCAGCATTTT.

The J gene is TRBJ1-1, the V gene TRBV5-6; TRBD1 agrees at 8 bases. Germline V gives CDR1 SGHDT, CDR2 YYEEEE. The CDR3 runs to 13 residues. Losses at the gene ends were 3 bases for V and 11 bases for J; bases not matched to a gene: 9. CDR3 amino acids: CASSSDRAIVAFF. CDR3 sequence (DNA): TGTGCCAGCAGCTCGGACAGGGCGATAGTGGCTTTCTTT.

The CDR3 DNA reads TGTGCCAGCAGGATCCGGGGGGGCCGGACAGATACGCAGTATTTT. Translating it yields CASRIRGGRTDTQYF. The V and J genes are TRBV11-3 and TRBJ2-3, with TRBD2 matching 8 bases. The CDR3 contains 15 residues. In germline, CDR1 is SGHNT, CDR2 YENEEA. The ends lost 6 bases at V and 3 bases at J; junction bases unmatched: 8.

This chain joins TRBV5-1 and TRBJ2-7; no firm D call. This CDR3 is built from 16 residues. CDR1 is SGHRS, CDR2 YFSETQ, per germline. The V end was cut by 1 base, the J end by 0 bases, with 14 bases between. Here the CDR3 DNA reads TGCGCCAGCAGCTTGTTTCCCATACCGAGCTCCTACGAGCAGTACTTC. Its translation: CASSLFPIPSSYEQYF.

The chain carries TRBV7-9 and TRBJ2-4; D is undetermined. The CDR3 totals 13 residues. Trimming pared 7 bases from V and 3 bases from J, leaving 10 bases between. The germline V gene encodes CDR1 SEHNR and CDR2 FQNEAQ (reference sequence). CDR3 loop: CASTLVGKNIQYF. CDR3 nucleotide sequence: TGTGCCAGCACCCTAGTCGGCAAAAACATTCAGTACTTC.

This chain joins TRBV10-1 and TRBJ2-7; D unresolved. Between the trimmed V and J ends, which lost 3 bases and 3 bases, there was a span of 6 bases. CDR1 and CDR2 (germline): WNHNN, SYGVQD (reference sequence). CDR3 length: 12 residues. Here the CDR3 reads CASSENYYEQYF. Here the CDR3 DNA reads TGCGCCAGCAGTGAAAACTACTACGAGCAGTACTTC.

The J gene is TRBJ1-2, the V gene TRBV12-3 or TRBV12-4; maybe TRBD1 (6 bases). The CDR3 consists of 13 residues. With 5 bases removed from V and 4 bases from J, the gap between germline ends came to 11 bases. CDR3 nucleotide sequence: TGTGCCAGCAGTCTCGGGACAAGCTATGGCTACACCTTC. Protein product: CASSLGTSYGYTF.

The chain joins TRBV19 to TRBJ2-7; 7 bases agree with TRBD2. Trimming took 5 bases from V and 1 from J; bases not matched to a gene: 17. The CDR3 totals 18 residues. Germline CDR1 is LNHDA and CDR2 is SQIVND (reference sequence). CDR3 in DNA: TGTGCCAGTAGTTGGGGCGGGGGTTACGATGGAGGATCCTACGAGCAGTACTTC. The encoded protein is CASSWGGGYDGGSYEQYF. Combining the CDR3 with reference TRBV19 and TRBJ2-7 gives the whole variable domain DGGITQSPKYLFRKEGQNVTLSCEQNLNHDAMYWYRQDPGQGLRLIYYSQIVNDFQKGDIAEGYSVSREKKESFPLTVTSAQKNPTAFYLCASSWGGGYDGGSYEQYFGPGTRLTVT.

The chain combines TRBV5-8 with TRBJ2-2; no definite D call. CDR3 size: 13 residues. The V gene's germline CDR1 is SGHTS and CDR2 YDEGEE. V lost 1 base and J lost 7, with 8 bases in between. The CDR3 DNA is TGTGCCAGCAGCTTGCCCCACTTCGGGGAGCTGTTTTTT. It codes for CASSLPHFGELFF. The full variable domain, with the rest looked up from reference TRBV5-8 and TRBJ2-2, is EAGVTQSPTHLIKTRGQQATLRCSPISGHTSVYWYQQALGLGLQFLLWYDEGEERNRGNFPPRFSGRQFPNYSSELNVNALELEDSALYLCASSLPHFGELFFGEGSRLTVL.

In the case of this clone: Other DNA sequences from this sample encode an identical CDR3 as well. CDR3 loop: CASSLGTSYEQYF. CDR3 in DNA: TGTGCCAGCAGCTTAGGCACTTCCTACGAGCAGTACTTC. The chain has TRBV11-2 and TRBJ2-7; unclear D gene. V was cut by 1 base and J by 1 base, with 5 bases left in between. Germline values: CDR1 SGHAT, CDR2 FQNNGV. This CDR3 is 13 amino acids long.

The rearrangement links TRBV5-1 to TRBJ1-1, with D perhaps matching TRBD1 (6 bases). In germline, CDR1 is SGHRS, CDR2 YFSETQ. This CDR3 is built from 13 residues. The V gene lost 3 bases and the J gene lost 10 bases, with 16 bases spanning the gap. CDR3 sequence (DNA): TGCGCCAGCAGCTCCCCTCGCGGCAGGGGAGCTTTCTTT. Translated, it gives CASSSPRGRGAFF.

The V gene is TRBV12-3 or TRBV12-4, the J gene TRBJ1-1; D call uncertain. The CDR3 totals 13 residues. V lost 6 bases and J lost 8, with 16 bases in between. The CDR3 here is CASSQGQLLEAFF. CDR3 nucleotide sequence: TGTGCCAGCAGCCAAGGGCAGTTATTAGAAGCTTTCTTT.

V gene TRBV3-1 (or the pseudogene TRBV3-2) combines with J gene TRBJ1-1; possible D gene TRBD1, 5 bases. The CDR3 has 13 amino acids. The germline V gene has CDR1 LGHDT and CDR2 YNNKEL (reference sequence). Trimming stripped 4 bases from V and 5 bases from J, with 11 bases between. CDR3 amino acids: CASSPGRPTEAFF. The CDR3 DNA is TGTGCCAGCAGCCCGGGACGTCCGACTGAAGCTTTCTTT.

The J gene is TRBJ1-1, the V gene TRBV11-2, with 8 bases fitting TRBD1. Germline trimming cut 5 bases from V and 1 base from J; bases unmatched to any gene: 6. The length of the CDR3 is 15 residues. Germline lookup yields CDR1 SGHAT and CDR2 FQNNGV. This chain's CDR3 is CASSPRTGPNTEAFF. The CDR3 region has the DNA TGTGCCAGCAGCCCGAGGACAGGGCCGAACACTGAAGCTTTCTTT.

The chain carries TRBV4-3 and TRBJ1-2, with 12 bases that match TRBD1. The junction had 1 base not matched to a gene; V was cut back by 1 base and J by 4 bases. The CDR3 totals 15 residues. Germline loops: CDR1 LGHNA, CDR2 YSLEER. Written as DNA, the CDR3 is TGCGCCAGCAGCCAAGGGGACAGGGGGCTCTATGGCTACACCTTC. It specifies CASSQGDRGLYGYTF.

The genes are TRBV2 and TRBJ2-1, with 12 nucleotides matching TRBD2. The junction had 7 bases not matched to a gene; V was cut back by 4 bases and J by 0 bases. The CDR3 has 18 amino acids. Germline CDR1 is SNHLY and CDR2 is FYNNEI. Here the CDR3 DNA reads TGTGCCAGCAGTGGGCCCCGGACTAGCGGGGTCTCCTACAATGAGCAGTTCTTC. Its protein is CASSGPRTSGVSYNEQFF.

The CDR3 loop is CAWSGLGGQPQHF. CDR3 sequence (DNA): TGTGCCTGGAGCGGATTGGGGGGACAGCCCCAGCATTTT. The chain has TRBV30 and TRBJ1-5; tentative D call: TRBD1 (5 bases). Germline CDR1 reads GTSNPN; CDR2 reads SVGIG (reference sequence). V was pared by 3 bases and J by 7 bases, with 13 bases between. The CDR3 totals 13 residues.

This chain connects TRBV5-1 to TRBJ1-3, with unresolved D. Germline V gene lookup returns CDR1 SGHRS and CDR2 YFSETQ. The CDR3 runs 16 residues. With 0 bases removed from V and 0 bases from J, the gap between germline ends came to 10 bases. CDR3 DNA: TGCGCCAGCAGCTTGGCCGGCACTCACTCTGGAAACACCATATATTTT. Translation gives CASSLAGTHSGNTIYF.

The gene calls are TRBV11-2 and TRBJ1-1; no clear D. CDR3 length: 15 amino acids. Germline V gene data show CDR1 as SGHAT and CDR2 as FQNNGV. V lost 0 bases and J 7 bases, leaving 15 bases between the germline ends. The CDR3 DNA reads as TGTGCCAGCAGCTTAGATAGGGTAGGACCGAGTGAAGCTTTCTTT. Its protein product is CASSLDRVGPSEAFF. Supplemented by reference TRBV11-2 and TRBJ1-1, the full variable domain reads EAGVAQSPRYKIIEKRQSVAFWCNPISGHATLYWYQQILGQGPKLLIQFQNNGVVDDSQLPKDRFSAERLKGVDSTLKIQPAKLEDSAVYLCASSLDRVGPSEAFFGQGTRLTVV.

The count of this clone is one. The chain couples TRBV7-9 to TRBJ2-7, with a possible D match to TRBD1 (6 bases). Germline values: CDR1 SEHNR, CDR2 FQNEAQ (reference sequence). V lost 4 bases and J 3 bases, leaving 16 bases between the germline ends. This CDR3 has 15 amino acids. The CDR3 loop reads CASSYTAAGVYEQYF. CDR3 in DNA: TGTGCCAGCAGCTACACTGCGGCAGGGGTCTACGAGCAGTACTTC. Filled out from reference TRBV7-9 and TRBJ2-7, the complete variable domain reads DTGVSQNPRHKITKRGQNVTFRCDPISEHNRLYWYRQTLGQGPEFLTYFQNEAQLEKSRLLSDRFSAERPKGSFSTLEIQRTEQGDSAMYLCASSYTAAGVYEQYFGPGTRLTVT.

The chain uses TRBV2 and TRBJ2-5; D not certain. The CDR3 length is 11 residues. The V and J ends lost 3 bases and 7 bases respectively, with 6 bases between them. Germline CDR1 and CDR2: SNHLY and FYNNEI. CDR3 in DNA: TGTGCCAGCAGTGACCGTGGGACCCAGTACTTC. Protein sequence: CASSDRGTQYF.